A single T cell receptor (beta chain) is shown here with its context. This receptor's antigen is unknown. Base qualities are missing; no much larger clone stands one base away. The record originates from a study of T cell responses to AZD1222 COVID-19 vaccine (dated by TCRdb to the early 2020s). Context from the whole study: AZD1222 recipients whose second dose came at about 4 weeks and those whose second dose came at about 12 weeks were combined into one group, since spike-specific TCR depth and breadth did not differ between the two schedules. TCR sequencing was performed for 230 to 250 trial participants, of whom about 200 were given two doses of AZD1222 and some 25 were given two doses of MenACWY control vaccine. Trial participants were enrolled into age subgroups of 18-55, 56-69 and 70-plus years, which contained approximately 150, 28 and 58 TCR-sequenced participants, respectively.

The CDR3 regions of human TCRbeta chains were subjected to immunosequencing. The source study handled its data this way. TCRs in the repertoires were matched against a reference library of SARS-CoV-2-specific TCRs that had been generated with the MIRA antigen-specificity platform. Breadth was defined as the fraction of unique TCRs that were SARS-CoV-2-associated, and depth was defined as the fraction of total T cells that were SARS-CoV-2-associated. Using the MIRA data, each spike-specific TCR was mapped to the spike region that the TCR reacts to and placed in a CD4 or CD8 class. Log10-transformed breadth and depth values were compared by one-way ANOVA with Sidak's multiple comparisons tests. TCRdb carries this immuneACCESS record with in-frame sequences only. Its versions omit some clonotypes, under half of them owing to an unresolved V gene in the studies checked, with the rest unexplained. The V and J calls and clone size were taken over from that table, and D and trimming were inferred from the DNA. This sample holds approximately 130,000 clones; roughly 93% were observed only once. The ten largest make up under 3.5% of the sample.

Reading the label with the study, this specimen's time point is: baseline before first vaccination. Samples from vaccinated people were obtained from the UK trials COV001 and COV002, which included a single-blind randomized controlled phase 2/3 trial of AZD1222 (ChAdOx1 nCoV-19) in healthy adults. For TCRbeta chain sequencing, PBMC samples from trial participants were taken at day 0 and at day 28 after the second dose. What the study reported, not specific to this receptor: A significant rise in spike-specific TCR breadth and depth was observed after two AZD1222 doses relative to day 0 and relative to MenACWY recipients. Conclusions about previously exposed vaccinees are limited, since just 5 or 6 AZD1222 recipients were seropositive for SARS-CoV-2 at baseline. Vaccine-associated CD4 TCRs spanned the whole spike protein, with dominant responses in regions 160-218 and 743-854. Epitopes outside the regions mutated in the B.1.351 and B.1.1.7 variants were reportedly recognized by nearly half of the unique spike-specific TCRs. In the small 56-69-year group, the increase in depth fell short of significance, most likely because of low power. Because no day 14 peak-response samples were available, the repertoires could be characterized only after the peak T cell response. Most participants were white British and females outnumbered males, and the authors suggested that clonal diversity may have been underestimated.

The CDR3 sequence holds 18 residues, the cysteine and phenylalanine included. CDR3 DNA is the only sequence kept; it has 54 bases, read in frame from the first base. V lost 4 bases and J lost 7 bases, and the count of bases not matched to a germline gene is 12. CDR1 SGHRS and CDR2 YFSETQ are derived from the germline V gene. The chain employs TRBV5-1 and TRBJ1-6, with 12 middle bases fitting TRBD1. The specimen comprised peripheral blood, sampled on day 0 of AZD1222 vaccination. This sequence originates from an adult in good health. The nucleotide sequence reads TGCGCCAGCAGCGCGGGACAGGGGGCCTTACTCGGCAATTCACCCCTCCACTTT. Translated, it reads CASSAGQGALLGNSPLHF.